The 6 T cell receptor beta chains below were found in one sample sequenced in a study of blood T cell repertoires in COVID-19. Measured with immunoSEQ multiplex PCR; TCRdb has only the in-frame clones, and not every one. The repertoire consists of 100,000 to 150,000 clones, with approximately 80% occurring once and the leading ten covering about a sixth. Sequences were obtained from peripheral blood. The receptors here all came from a woman in her 50s with acute or convalescent COVID-19.

This clone was counted a single time. J is TRBJ1-1 and V is TRBV7-8; 7 bases align to TRBD1. Unmatched junction bases numbered 4, after V lost 3 bases and J lost 3 bases. There are 14 residues in the CDR3. CDR1 and CDR2 from the germline V gene are SGHVS and FQNEAQ. CDR3 residues: CASSLQQGYTEAFF. The CDR3 nucleotides read TGTGCCAGCAGCTTGCAACAGGGGTACACTGAAGCTTTCTTT.

V is TRBV10-3 and J is TRBJ2-1; possibly TRBD2 for D (6 bases). In germline, CDR1 is ENHRY, CDR2 SYGVKD. The CDR3 has 12 residues. V lost 4 bases to trimming and J lost 8 bases, with 9 bases between them. CDR3 in DNA: TGTGCCATCAGTGTGCGGGACGATGAGCAGTTCTTC. It translates to CAISVRDDEQFF.

The V and J genes are TRBV5-1 and TRBJ2-1; TRBD1 matches at 9 bases. Germline values: CDR1 SGHRS, CDR2 YFSETQ. J was trimmed by 7 bases and V by 3 bases; bases with no gene match: 11. The CDR3 contains 16 residues. The CDR3 coding sequence is TGCGCCAGCAGCTCGGCTCCGGGACAGGGTACGAATGAGCAGTTCTTC. It encodes CASSSAPGQGTNEQFF.

V and J are TRBV12-3 or TRBV12-4 and TRBJ1-1; D may be TRBD1 (5 bases). This CDR3 spans 13 amino acids. Trimming left V 3 bases short and J 3 bases short, with 8 bases between. Here the CDR3 DNA reads TGTGCCAGCAGTTTGCGGGGGGACACTGAAGCTTTCTTT. Protein: CASSLRGDTEAFF.

The rearrangement links TRBV5-4 to TRBJ2-5; 11 nucleotides match TRBD1. The CDR3 loop spans 17 amino acids. With 4 bases clipped from V and 6 bases from J, the junction kept 14 bases outside the gene matches. CDR1 is SGHNT, CDR2 YYREEE, per germline (reference sequence). CDR3 sequence reads: CASSPGRDRGMRQTQYF. CDR3 coding DNA: TGTGCCAGCAGCCCGGGGCGGGACAGGGGGATGAGGCAGACCCAGTACTTC.

This chain links TRBV6-1 with TRBJ1-1; 7 bases are shared with TRBD1. This CDR3 region has 15 residues. In germline, CDR1 is MNHNS, CDR2 SASEGT. J was trimmed by 7 bases and V by 0 bases; bases with no gene match: 8. CDR3 sequence (DNA): TGTGCCAGCAGTGAAGCAGGGGGCGCCCGTAATGAAGCTTTCTTT. Translation: CASSEAGGARNEAFF.